These 18 T cell receptor beta chains were all obtained from the same sample, sequenced in a study of shared clonotypes between healthy human individuals. The data were produced by immunoSEQ multiplex PCR, yet TCRdb's version contains in-frame clones alone and is incomplete. The repertoire includes about 2.4 million clones, under 95% of them detected once, and around 0.37% sits in the top ten. The sample consisted of naive CD4+ T cells from PBMCs. Subset of the sample: CD45RA+ positively selected. The receptors originated from a man aged 18 to 29 in good health. Some clones in this sample may be carry-over from other donors' samples.

The chain recombines TRBV7-9 with TRBJ2-1; D ambiguous. The germline gives CDR1 SEHNR, CDR2 FQNEAQ (reference sequence). This CDR3 is built from 13 residues. The V end was cut by 5 bases, the J end by 6 bases, with 11 bases between. In DNA, the CDR3 is TGTGCCAGCAGCCCAAGAGTAGCCAATGAGCAGTTCTTC. It translates to CASSPRVANEQFF. The variable domain in full, with the rest retrieved from reference TRBV7-9 and TRBJ2-1, is DTGVSQNPRHKITKRGQNVTFRCDPISEHNRLYWYRQTLGQGPEFLTYFQNEAQLEKSRLLSDRFSAERPKGSFSTLEIQRTEQGDSAMYLCASSPRVANEQFFGPGTRLTVL.

CDR3 region: CAARQVINQPQHF. As DNA, the CDR3 is TGTGCCGCCAGACAGGTAATCAATCAGCCCCAGCATTTT. The chain links TRBV6-6 to TRBJ1-5; D might be TRBD1 (6 bases). Trimming pared 11 bases from V and 3 bases from J, leaving 14 bases between. CDR3 length: 13 residues. CDR1 and CDR2 (germline): MNHNY, SVGAGI (reference sequence).

This clone was counted a single time. The CDR3 spells CASSRDSKVIYF. The CDR3, as DNA: TGTGCCAGTAGCCGGGACAGCAAGGTCATATATTTT. The chain carries TRBV19 and TRBJ1-3; TRBD1 matches at 7 bases. Trimming removed 6 bases from V and 12 bases from J; junction bases left unmatched: 8. Germline V CDR1 and CDR2: LNHDA, SQIVND (reference sequence). The CDR3 spans 12 residues.

The V and J genes are TRBV28 and TRBJ2-3; the match to TRBD1 covers 8 bases. J lost 0 bases, V lost 6 bases, and 11 bases had no gene match. The CDR3 has 17 residues. Germline lookup yields CDR1 MDHEN and CDR2 SYDVKM. In nucleotides, the CDR3 is TGTGCCAGCAGGAGGCGCCTGACAGGGGCGAGCACAGATACGCAGTATTTT. Protein: CASRRRLTGASTDTQYF.

This clone appeared a single time. V and J are TRBV9 and TRBJ2-7, with 9 bases that match TRBD1. CDR1 is SGDLS, CDR2 YYNGEE, per germline. This CDR3 region has 18 residues. The junction had 12 bases not matched to a gene; V was cut back by 2 bases and J by 0 bases. Written as DNA, the CDR3 is TGTGCCAGCAGCGTGAGGAGTGGGTCGGGACAGGGCTCCTACGAGCAGTACTTC. Protein product: CASSVRSGSGQGSYEQYF.

The chain employs TRBV5-5 and TRBJ2-1; D gene ambiguous. Germline V gives CDR1 SGHKS, CDR2 YYEKEE (reference sequence). This CDR3 has 13 residues. V lost 1 base and J lost 5, with 7 bases in between. The CDR3 loop reads CASSLLGHNEQFF. The CDR3 coding sequence is TGTGCCAGCAGCTTGCTTGGCCACAATGAGCAGTTCTTC.

This sequence joins TRBV5-4 and TRBJ1-6, with 12 bases aligning to TRBD1. With V trimmed by 4 bases and J by 7 bases, 3 bases remained unmatched. The CDR3 consists of 15 residues. Germline V lookup: CDR1 SGHNT, CDR2 YYREEE (reference sequence). CDR3 amino acids: CASSPGTGGNSPLHF. The CDR3 DNA follows: TGTGCCAGCAGCCCTGGGACAGGGGGCAATTCACCCCTCCACTTT.

The J gene is TRBJ1-2, the V gene TRBV19; no reliable D call. The V end was cut by 1 base, the J end by 6 bases, with 9 bases between. The CDR3 is 13 residues long. Germline CDR1 reads LNHDA; CDR2 reads SQIVND (reference sequence). The CDR3 DNA follows: TGTGCCAGTAGTATAGCTCATCCTAATGGCTACACCTTC. Protein product: CASSIAHPNGYTF.

The sample holds one count of this clone. J is TRBJ2-3 and V is TRBV7-3; no clear D gene. The length of the CDR3 is 14 residues. V was cut by 5 bases and J by 3 bases, with 12 bases left in between. Per germline, CDR1 SGHTA and CDR2 FQGTGA. Here the CDR3 DNA reads TGTGCCAGCAGCCCGTTTGTGGGGACAGATACGCAGTATTTT. Translated: CASSPFVGTDTQYF.

The gene calls are TRBV29-1 and TRBJ2-5, with D perhaps TRBD2 (5 bases). The V end lost 3 bases, the J end lost 5 bases, and 13 bases lay between the germline ends. Germline V gene sequence: CDR1 SQVTM, CDR2 ANQGSEA. This CDR3 comprises 13 residues. The CDR3 reads CSVDRRSGETQYF. CDR3 sequence (DNA): TGCAGCGTTGATCGGAGGTCCGGGGAGACCCAGTACTTC.

The rearrangement uses TRBV19 and TRBJ2-3; no firm D call. Germline V gives CDR1 LNHDA, CDR2 SQIVND (reference sequence). The germline V and J ends were trimmed by 4 bases and 7 bases, with 9 bases remaining between them. The CDR3 consists of 12 residues. CDR3 amino acids: CASSTPSNTQYF. The CDR3, as DNA: TGTGCCAGTAGTACCCCCAGTAATACGCAGTATTTT.

This clone was seen only a few times. The same CDR3 is also encoded by other DNA sequences in this sample. The chain employs TRBV11-2 and TRBJ1-5; D is uncertain. Trimming took off 1 base at V and 7 bases at J, with 5 bases between the two ends. This CDR3 comprises 12 residues. Germline values: CDR1 SGHAT, CDR2 FQNNGV. The CDR3 spells CASSLVGQPQHF. In DNA, the CDR3 is TGTGCCAGCAGCTTAGTAGGGCAGCCCCAGCATTTT.

V and J are TRBV4-1 and TRBJ1-3, with 9 nucleotides matching TRBD1. There are 18 residues in the CDR3. Germline CDR1 reads MGHRA; CDR2 reads YSYEKL. V lost 1 base and J lost 4; bases outside the gene matches: 11. CDR3 protein: CASSQVELWGQGGNTIYF. The CDR3, as DNA: TGCGCCAGCAGCCAAGTTGAGTTGTGGGGACAGGGAGGAAACACCATATATTTT.

In this sample, this clone turned up a few times. Other DNA sequences in the same sample also yield this CDR3. This rearrangement joins TRBV2 to TRBJ1-5; D uncertain. CDR3 length equals 15 residues. V lost 0 bases and J lost 4, with 10 bases in between. Germline CDR1 and CDR2: SNHLY and FYNNEI. The CDR3 DNA reads as TGTGCCAGCAGTGAAGCGCTTCGGGGAAATCAGCCCCAGCATTTT. This sequence encodes CASSEALRGNQPQHF.

This chain links TRBV4-1 with TRBJ2-1; TRBD1 matches 9 bases. Germline CDR1 and CDR2: MGHRA and YSYEKL. After removal of 9 bases from V and 4 bases from J, the junction contained 7 bases not matched to a gene. There are 14 residues in the CDR3. This CDR3 reads CARLNRGQYNEQFF. The CDR3 coding sequence is TGCGCCAGACTAAACAGGGGGCAATACAATGAGCAGTTCTTC.

This clone was counted once. The chain links TRBV6-6 to TRBJ1-1; no definite D call. Germline-derived CDR1 and CDR2 are MNHNY and SVGAGI (reference sequence). The length of the CDR3 is 12 residues. V dropped 9 bases and J dropped 1 base, with 9 bases sitting between them. In DNA form, the CDR3 reads TGTGCCAGTTGTGCAGCGAACACTGAAGCTTTCTTT. Its translation is CASCAANTEAFF.

The genes are TRBV9 and TRBJ2-1, with a tentative D call TRBD2 (7 bases). The CDR3 is 15 residues long. V was shortened by 0 bases and J by 10 bases, with 17 bases between the two germline ends. Germline values: CDR1 SGDLS, CDR2 YYNGEE. The CDR3 nucleotides read TGTGCCAGCAGCGTAGGACCGGGGGGCGATTTAGAGCAGTTCTTC. Its translation: CASSVGPGGDLEQFF.

The chain recombines TRBV28 with TRBJ2-4, with 7 bases matching TRBD2. This CDR3 has 14 amino acids. The V gene's germline CDR1 is MDHEN and CDR2 SYDVKM. With V trimmed by 3 bases and J by 8 bases, 7 bases remained unmatched. The CDR3 region has the DNA TGTGCCAGCAGTTTGGGGGGGGTGAACGACATTCAGTACTTC. Its protein product is CASSLGGVNDIQYF.